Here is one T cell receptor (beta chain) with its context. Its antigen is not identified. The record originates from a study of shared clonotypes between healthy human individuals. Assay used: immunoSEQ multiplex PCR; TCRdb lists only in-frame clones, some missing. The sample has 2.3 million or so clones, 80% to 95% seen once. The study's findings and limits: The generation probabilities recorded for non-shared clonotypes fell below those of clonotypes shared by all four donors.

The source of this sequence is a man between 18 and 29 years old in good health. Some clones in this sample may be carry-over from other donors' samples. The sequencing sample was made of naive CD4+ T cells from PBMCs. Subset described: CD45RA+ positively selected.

Written as DNA, the CDR3 is TGTGCCAGCAGCTGGGGGGCGAACACTGAAGCTTTCTTT. It yields the protein CASSWGANTEAFF. The chain links TRBV5-8 to TRBJ1-1, with TRBD1 as a possible D gene (6 bases). The V and J ends lost 3 bases and 1 base respectively, with 7 bases between them. Per germline, CDR1 SGHTS and CDR2 YDEGEE. The CDR3 consists of 13 residues.